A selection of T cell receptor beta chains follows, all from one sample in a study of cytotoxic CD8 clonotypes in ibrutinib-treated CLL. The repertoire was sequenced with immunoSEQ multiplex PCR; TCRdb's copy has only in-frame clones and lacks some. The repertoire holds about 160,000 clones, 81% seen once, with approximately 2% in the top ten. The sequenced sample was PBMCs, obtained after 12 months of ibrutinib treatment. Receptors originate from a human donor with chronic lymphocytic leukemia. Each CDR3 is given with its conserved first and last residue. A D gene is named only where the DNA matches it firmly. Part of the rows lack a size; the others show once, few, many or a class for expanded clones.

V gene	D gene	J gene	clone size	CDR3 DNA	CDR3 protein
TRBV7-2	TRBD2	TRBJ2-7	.	TGTGCCAGCAGCTTCACCAGCGGGAGCTCCTACGAGCAGTACTTC	CASSFTSGSSYEQYF
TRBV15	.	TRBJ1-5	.	TGTGCCACCCGCGGTGGGGGCTTTTCTGGTCAGCCCCAGCATTTT	CATRGGGFSGQPQHF
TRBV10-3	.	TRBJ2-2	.	TGTGCCATCAGGGTGACAGGGAGGTTCGTGACCGGGGAGCTGTTTTTT	CAIRVTGRFVTGELFF
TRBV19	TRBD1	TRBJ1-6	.	TGTGCCAGTAGTATGGGGGACAGCTACAATTCACCCCTCCACTTT	CASSMGDSYNSPLHF
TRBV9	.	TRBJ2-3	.	TGTGCCAGCAGCGTAGCCCCCTTAACAGATACGCAGTATTTT	CASSVAPLTDTQYF
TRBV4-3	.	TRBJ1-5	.	TGCGCCAGCAGCCAAGATCAGCCCCAGCATTTT	CASSQDQPQHF
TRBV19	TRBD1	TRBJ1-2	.	TGTGCCAGTAGTACCCCTGTAAGGGGGCTTGGAGGCTACACCTTC	CASSTPVRGLGGYTF
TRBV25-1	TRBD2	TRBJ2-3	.	TGTGCCAGCAGTGCGGGGGGGCAGGGTACAGATACGCAGTATTTT	CASSAGGQGTDTQYF
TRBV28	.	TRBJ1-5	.	TGTGCCAGCAGTTTTGGGTCAGGGGTCACTCAGCCCCAGCATTTT	CASSFGSGVTQPQHF
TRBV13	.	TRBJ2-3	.	TGTGCCAGCAGCTTTTTTGGGGGTGATACGCAGTATTTT	CASSFFGGDTQYF
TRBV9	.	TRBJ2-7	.	TGTGCCAGCAGCGAGGCAGGCTCCTACGAGCAGTACTTC	CASSEAGSYEQYF
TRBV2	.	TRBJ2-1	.	TGTGCCAGCAGCGCCAGGCTGCGCGGGGATGAGCAGTTCTTC	CASSARLRGDEQFF
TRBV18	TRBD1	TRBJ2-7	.	TGTGCCAGCTCTGGACAGGCCTCCTACGAGCAGTACTTC	CASSGQASYEQYF
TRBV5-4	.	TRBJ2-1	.	TGTGCCAGCAGCTCGGGGGTAACGCAGTTCTTC	CASSSGVTQFF
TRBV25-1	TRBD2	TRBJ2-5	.	TGTGCCAGCAGTAACCGGGGGGAAGAGACCCAGTACTTC	CASSNRGEETQYF
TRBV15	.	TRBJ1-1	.	TGTGCCACCAGCAGAGACGGGACATCTAACACTGAAGCTTTCTTT	CATSRDGTSNTEAFF
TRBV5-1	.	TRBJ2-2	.	TGCGCCAGCAGCTTGAAGACCACGGGAGAGGTTATTGTGGGCGGGGAGCTGTTTTTT	CASSLKTTGEVIVGGELFF
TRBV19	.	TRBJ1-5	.	TGTGCCAGTAGTATTCCGGCAGACACTAGCAATCAGCCCCAGCATTTT	CASSIPADTSNQPQHF
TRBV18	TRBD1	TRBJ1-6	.	TGTGCCAGCTCACTGTTAGGACAGGGTTTTTCTTCACCCCTCCACTTT	CASSLLGQGFSSPLHF
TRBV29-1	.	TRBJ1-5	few	TGCAGCGTCGTTACAGGATCCAATCAGCCCCAGCATTTT	CSVVTGSNQPQHF
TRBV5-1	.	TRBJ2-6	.	TGCGCCAGCAGCCCGTCGGGCCCTGGGGCCAACGTCCTGACTTTC	CASSPSGPGANVLTF
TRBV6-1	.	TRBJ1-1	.	TGTGCCAGCATAGATTTAACCGGGACAATAGCTTTCTTT	CASIDLTGTIAFF
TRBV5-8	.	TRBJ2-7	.	TGTGCCAGCAGCTTGAGCCCGGGGTGGTACGAGCAGTACTTC	CASSLSPGWYEQYF
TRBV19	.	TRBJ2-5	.	TGTGCCAGTAGTTACCGACAGGGAGGAGGAGGAGAGACCCAGTACTTC	CASSYRQGGGGETQYF
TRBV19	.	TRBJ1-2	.	TGTGCCAGTAGCCGGACGCAAAGCAGGGTAAAGAACTATGGCTACACCTTC	CASSRTQSRVKNYGYTF
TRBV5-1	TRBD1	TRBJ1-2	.	TGCGCCAGCAGCTTGGGGGACAGGGCTGCTAAGCCCTATGGCTACACCTTC	CASSLGDRAAKPYGYTF
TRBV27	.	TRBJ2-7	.	TGTGCCAGCAGTCAAACAGGGGGAGGGGTGGAGCAGTACTTC	CASSQTGGGVEQYF
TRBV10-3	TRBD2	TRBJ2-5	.	TGTGCCATCAGTGAGTTACTAGCGGGGGAGACCCAGTACTTC	CAISELLAGETQYF
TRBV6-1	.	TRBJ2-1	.	TGTGCCAGCAGTGAGTCAGGGGCTGAGCAGTTCTTC	CASSESGAEQFF
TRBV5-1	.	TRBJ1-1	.	TGCGCCAGCAGCTTGGACAGGCGGAACACTGAAGCTTTCTTT	CASSLDRRNTEAFF
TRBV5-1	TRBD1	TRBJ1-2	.	TGCGCCAGCAGCTCTGACCCCGGGACAGGGGTTGGCTACACCTTC	CASSSDPGTGVGYTF
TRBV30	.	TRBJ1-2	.	TGTGCCTCCCACCCCAGGTTCGGGTCTCTGGGCTACACCTTC	CASHPRFGSLGYTF
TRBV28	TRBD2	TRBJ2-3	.	TGTGCCAGCAGTTTACCTGGACTAGCAGAGCAGTATTTT	CASSLPGLAEQYF
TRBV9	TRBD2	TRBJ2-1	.	TGTGCCAGCAGCCCCGCCGGGACTAGCGTCAGCTCCTACAATGAGCAGTTCTTC	CASSPAGTSVSSYNEQFF
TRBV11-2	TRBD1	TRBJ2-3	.	TGTGCCAGCAGCTTAAGGGGGCCCTACACAGATACGCAGTATTTT	CASSLRGPYTDTQYF
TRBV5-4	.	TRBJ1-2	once	TGTGCCAGCAGCTTGGTTGGGACTTCCTATGGCTACACCTTC	CASSLVGTSYGYTF
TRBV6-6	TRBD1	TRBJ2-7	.	TGTGCCAGCAGCGGGACAGGGCAGAATCACGAGCAGTACTTC	CASSGTGQNHEQYF
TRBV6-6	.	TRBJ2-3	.	TGTGCCACCTCGTCCGCAGATACGCAGTATTTT	CATSSADTQYF
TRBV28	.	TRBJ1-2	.	TGTGCCAGCAGCCCCGACCGATTTAACTATGGCTACACCTTC	CASSPDRFNYGYTF
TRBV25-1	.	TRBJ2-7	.	TGTGCCAGCAGTGAAGGCGCCGAGCAGTACTTC	CASSEGAEQYF
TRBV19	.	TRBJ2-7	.	TGTGCCAGTAGCCGCAGGGTACAGGGCTACGAGCAGTACTTC	CASSRRVQGYEQYF
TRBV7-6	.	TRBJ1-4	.	TGTGCCAGCAGCTTAGCGTCGCGTAATGAAAAACTGTTTTTT	CASSLASRNEKLFF
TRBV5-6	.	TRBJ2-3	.	TGTGCCAGCAGCTTGGGGCGGGTCTTCACAGATACGCAGTATTTT	CASSLGRVFTDTQYF
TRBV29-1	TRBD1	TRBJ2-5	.	TGCAGCGTTGAGACAGGGGCCGAGACCCAGTACTTC	CSVETGAETQYF
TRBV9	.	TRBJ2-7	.	TGTGCCAGCAGCGGTCGGACCGAGAGCTCCTACGAGCAGTACTTC	CASSGRTESSYEQYF
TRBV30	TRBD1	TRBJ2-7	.	TGTGCCTGGAGTTCTTTATCGGGAAGGACAGGGGCCTACGAGCAGTACTTC	CAWSSLSGRTGAYEQYF
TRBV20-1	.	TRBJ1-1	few	TGCAGTGCTAGTCCTGAAGCTTTCTTT	CSASPEAFF
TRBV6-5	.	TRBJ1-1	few	TGTGCCAGCAGTGGCTGGAACACTGAAGCTTTCTTT	CASSGWNTEAFF
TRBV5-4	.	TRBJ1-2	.	TGTGCCAGCAGTTCAGGGAACCGGAACTATGGCTACACCTTC	CASSSGNRNYGYTF
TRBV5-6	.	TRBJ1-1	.	TGTGCCAGCAGCGAGTCCACTGAAGCTTTCTTT	CASSESTEAFF
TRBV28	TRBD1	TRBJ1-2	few	TGTGCCAGCAGTTCACAGGGGGCCTCGTATGGCTACACCTTC	CASSSQGASYGYTF
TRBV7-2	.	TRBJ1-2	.	TGTGCCAGCAGCTTTGACAGGAACTATGGCTACACCTTC	CASSFDRNYGYTF